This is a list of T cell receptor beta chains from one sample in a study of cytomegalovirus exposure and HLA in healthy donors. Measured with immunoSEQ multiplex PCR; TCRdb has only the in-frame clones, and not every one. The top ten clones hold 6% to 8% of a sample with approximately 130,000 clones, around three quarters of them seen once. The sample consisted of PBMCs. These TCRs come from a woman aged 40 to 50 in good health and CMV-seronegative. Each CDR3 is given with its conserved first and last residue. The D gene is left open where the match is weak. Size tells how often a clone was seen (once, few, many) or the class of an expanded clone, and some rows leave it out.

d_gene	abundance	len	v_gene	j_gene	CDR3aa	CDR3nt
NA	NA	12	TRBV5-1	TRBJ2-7	CASSSQLNEQYF	TGCGCCAGCAGCTCACAGCTGAACGAGCAGTACTTC
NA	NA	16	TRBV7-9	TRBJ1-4	CASSSRDSATNEKLFF	TGTGCCAGCAGCTCGCGGGACTCCGCAACTAATGAAAAACTGTTTTTT
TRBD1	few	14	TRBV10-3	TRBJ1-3	CAIRGQGAINTIYF	TGTGCCATCAGGGGACAGGGGGCAATAAACACCATATATTTT
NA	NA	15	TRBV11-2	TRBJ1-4	CASSQPERGMKKLFF	TGTGCCAGCAGCCAACCGGAGAGAGGGATGAAAAAACTGTTTTTT
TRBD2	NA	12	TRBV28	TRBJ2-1	CASSSGLDNGFF	TGTGCCAGCAGCTCGGGACTAGATAATGGGTTCTTC
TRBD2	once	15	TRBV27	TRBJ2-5	CASSPRLAGQETQYF	TGTGCCAGCAGTCCCCGGCTAGCGGGACAAGAGACCCAGTACTTC
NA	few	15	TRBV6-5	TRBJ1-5	CASRKGSGSNQPQHF	TGTGCCAGCAGAAAAGGGAGTGGGAGCAATCAGCCCCAGCATTTT
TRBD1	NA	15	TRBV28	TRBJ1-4	CASSTRTGAREKLFF	TGTGCCAGCAGTACCAGGACAGGGGCACGAGAAAAACTGTTTTTT
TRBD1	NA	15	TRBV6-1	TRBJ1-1	CASSRAGQGITEAFF	TGTGCCAGCAGTAGAGCGGGACAGGGCATCACTGAAGCTTTCTTT
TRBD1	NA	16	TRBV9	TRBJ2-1	CASSPQEGQYYNEQFF	TGTGCCAGCAGCCCACAAGAGGGACAGTACTACAATGAGCAGTTCTTC
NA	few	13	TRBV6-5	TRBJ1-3	CASSPTAGNTIYF	TGTGCCAGCAGTCCTACAGCAGGAAACACCATATATTTT
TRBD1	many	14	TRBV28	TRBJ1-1	CASANRGMNTEAFF	TGTGCCAGCGCTAACAGGGGAATGAACACTGAAGCTTTCTTT
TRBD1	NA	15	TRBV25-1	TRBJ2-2	CASIGQATNTGELFF	TGTGCCAGCATTGGACAGGCTACCAACACCGGGGAGCTGTTTTTT
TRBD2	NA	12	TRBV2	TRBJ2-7	CASRLAGRGQYF	TGTGCCAGCAGACTAGCGGGACGAGGGCAGTACTTC
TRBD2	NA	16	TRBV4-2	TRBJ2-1	CASSLLGLAGNNEQFF	TGTGCCAGCAGCCTCCTGGGTCTAGCGGGGAACAATGAGCAGTTCTTC
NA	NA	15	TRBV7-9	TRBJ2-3	CASSPPGPNTDTQYF	TGTGCCAGCAGCCCACCTGGGCCTAACACAGATACGCAGTATTTT
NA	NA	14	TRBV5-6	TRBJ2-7	CASSLISGSYEQYF	TGTGCCAGCAGCTTGATTAGCGGCTCCTACGAGCAGTACTTC
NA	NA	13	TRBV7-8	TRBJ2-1	CASSLLTPNEQFF	TGTGCCAGCAGCTTATTGACTCCCAATGAGCAGTTCTTC
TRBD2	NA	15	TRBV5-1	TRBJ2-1	CASSQGTSGSNEQFF	TGCGCCAGCAGCCAGGGGACTAGCGGGAGCAATGAGCAGTTCTTC
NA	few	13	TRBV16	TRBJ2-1	CASSQSRVNEQFF	TGTGCCAGCAGCCAATCTCGGGTAAATGAGCAGTTCTTC
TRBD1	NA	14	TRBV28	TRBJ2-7	CASWPRQGSYEQYF	TGTGCCTCTTGGCCAAGACAGGGGTCCTACGAGCAGTACTTC
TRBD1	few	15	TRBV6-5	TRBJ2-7	CASSYSGTGQYEQYF	TGTGCCAGCAGTTACTCCGGGACAGGGCAGTACGAGCAGTACTTC
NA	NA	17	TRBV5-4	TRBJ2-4	CASSSHREGAAKNIQYF	TGTGCCAGCAGCTCACACCGGGAGGGGGCTGCCAAAAACATTCAGTACTTC
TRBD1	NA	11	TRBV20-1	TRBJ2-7	CSARDRQGASF	TGCAGTGCTAGGGATCGACAGGGGGCAAGTTTC
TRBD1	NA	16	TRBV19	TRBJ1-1	CASSTPPRTGGTEAFF	TGTGCCAGTAGTACCCCCCCCCGAACAGGGGGCACTGAAGCTTTCTTT
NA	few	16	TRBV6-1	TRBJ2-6	CASSERGLSGANGLTF	TGTGCCAGCAGTGAGCGGGGGCTCTCTGGGGCCAACGGCCTGACTTTC
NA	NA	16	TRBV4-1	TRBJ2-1	CASSQIRSADYNEQFF	TGCGCCAGCAGCCAAATTAGGAGCGCCGACTACAATGAGCAGTTCTTC
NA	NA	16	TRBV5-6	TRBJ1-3	CASSLALGTSGNTIYF	TGTGCCAGCAGCTTGGCCCTGGGCACCTCTGGAAACACCATATATTTT
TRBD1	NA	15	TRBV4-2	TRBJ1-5	CASSPSDRGRQPQHF	TGTGCCAGCAGCCCCTCCGACAGGGGACGTCAGCCCCAGCATTTT
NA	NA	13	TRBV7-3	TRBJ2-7	CASSQYMAGEQYF	TGTGCCAGCAGCCAATACATGGCGGGTGAGCAGTACTTC
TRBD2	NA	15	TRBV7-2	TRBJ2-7	CASSLLAAGGPGQYF	TGTGCCAGCAGCTTATTGGCCGCGGGAGGGCCGGGTCAGTACTTC
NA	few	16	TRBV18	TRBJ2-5	CASSPGQRGGQETQYF	TGTGCCAGCTCACCAGGCCAGCGAGGAGGTCAAGAGACCCAGTACTTC
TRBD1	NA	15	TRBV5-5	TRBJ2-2	CASSRIQGESGELFF	TGTGCCAGCAGCCGCATACAGGGGGAGAGCGGGGAGCTGTTTTTT
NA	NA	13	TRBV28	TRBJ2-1	CASTATLFNEQFF	TGTGCCAGCACCGCAACTCTCTTCAATGAGCAGTTCTTC
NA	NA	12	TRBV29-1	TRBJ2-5	CSVGTPGETQYF	TGCAGCGTAGGGACTCCGGGGGAGACCCAGTACTTC
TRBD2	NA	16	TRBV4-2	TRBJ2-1	CASSFPSGRAYNEQFF	TGTGCCAGCAGCTTCCCTAGCGGGAGGGCCTACAATGAGCAGTTCTTC
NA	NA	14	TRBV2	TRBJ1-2	CASSLLGSLYGYTF	TGTGCCAGCAGCCTCCTGGGGAGCCTCTATGGCTACACCTTC
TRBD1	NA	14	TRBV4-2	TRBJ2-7	CASSSDRGGYEQYF	TGTGCCAGCAGTTCCGACAGGGGTGGCTACGAGCAGTACTTC
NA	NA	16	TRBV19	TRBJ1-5	CASSIVGGDSNQPQHF	TGTGCCAGTAGTATAGTTGGAGGCGATAGCAATCAGCCCCAGCATTTT
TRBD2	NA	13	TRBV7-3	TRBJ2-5	CASSLRREETQYF	TGTGCCAGCAGCTTACGGCGGGAGGAGACCCAGTACTTC
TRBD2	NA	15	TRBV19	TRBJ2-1	CASRVAGGVYNEQFF	TGTGCCAGTAGAGTAGCGGGAGGGGTTTACAATGAGCAGTTCTTC
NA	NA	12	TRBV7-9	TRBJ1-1	CASSFGTTEAFF	TGTGCCAGCAGCTTTGGGACTACTGAAGCTTTCTTT
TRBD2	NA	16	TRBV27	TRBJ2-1	CASTLAGAHSYNEQFF	TGTGCCAGCACTCTAGCGGGAGCCCACTCCTACAATGAGCAGTTCTTC
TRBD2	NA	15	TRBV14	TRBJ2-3	CASSQLGGSADTQYF	TGTGCCAGCAGCCAGCTCGGCGGGAGTGCAGATACGCAGTATTTT
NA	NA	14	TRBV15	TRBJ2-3	CATSIADLTDTQYF	TGTGCCACCAGCATAGCGGATCTCACAGATACGCAGTATTTT
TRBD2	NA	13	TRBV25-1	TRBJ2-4	CASKVAGAGSQYF	TGTGCCAGCAAGGTGGCGGGAGCTGGCAGTCAGTACTTC
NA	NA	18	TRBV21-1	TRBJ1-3	CASSIYGTGGLDGNTIYF	TGTGCCAGCAGCATCTACGGGACAGGGGGCCTGGATGGAAACACCATATATTTT
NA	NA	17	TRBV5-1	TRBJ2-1	CASSLEGVGSGYNEQFF	TGCGCCAGCAGCTTGGAAGGGGTGGGCTCAGGCTACAATGAGCAGTTCTTC
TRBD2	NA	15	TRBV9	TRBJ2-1	CASSPWGGVYNEQFF	TGTGCCAGCAGCCCGTGGGGGGGGGTGTACAATGAGCAGTTCTTC
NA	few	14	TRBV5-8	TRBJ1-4	CASSLYRDAEKLFF	TGTGCCAGCAGCTTGTACAGGGATGCTGAAAAACTGTTTTTT
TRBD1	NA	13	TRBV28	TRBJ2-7	CASSPGQGDEQYF	TGTGCCAGCAGTCCGGGACAGGGTGACGAGCAGTACTTC
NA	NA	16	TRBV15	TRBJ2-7	CATSSAPGSEAYEQYF	TGTGCCACCAGCAGTGCCCCGGGAAGCGAAGCCTACGAGCAGTACTTC